In this sample, the clone carrying this T cell receptor (beta chain) turned up many times. TCRdb re-called the RT-PCR reads with MiXCR, one entry per CDR3 protein. The data hold more than 600,000 distinct CDR3 sequences, with 13% to 15% observed a single time. The V end lost 2 bases, the J end lost 6 bases, and 11 bases lay between the germline ends. This CDR3 contains 13 residues. The V gene's germline CDR1 is SQVTM and CDR2 ANQGSEA. The sequence came from a female donor in good health, serving as a healthy control. This chain links TRBV29-1 with TRBJ1-5; a possible D gene is TRBD1 (6 bases). Sequenced material: memory CD4+ T cells from blood. This chain's CDR3 is CSVERGQGQPQHF. The CDR3 DNA follows: TGCAGCGTTGAACGGGGGCAGGGTCAGCCCCAGCATTTT.